A selection of T cell receptor beta chains follows, all from one sample in a study of neoadjuvant nivolumab and ipilimumab in lung cancer. The protocol was immunoSEQ multiplex PCR, while the TCRdb copy is restricted to in-frame clones and leaves out a portion. The table includes under 50,000 clones, about 89% detected once. This material consisted of blood, taken before neoadjuvant nivolumab, alone or with ipilimumab. The receptors stem from an adult with non-small cell lung cancer. Some clones in this sample may be carry-over from other donors' samples. Both conserved end residues are trimmed from each CDR3. A D gene is named only where the DNA matches it firmly.

>TRBD2|TRBV27
ASSHRGLAKGPYEQY
>-|TRBV29-1
SVGKNTEAF
>TRBD1|TRBV5-4
ASSFRGQRETQY
>-|TRBV7-2
ASSLPGVGETQY
>TRBD2|TRBV15
ATSRATSGPQETQY
>TRBD2|TRBV29-1
SVDGLGGRTYTQY
>TRBD2|TRBV4-1
ASSQDLSSGIETQY
>-|TRBV5-1
ASSLEPSPGYGYT
>-|TRBV7-8
ASSSGVTEAF
>-|TRBV5-1
ASSSGLTNEKLF
>-|TRBV7-2
ASSQRSDYGYT
>TRBD1|TRBV5-4
ASSPTGLYEQY
>-|TRBV7-2
ASRNGNYEQF
>TRBD2|TRBV11-1
ASSLTVASGGGELF
>-|TRBV6-5
ASSYSPGDNEQF
>-|TRBV5-4
ASSETREEKLF
>-|TRBV2
ARGNPGATGELF
>-|TRBV7-9
ASSATGVVDTQY
>TRBD2|TRBV19
ASSWTSGRQETQY
>-|TRBV4-3
ASSQDQGYSNQPQH
>TRBD2|TRBV11-3
ASSLRGASGYNEQF
>TRBD2|TRBV7-6
ASSLEGGRPHEQY
>TRBD2|TRBV2
ASMPSGMTDTQY
>-|TRBV10-2
ASSDRAFQETQY
>-|TRBV20-1
STDRAGYT
>-|TRBV11-2
ASSPEGPRGELF
>-|TRBV10-3
AIRWAGSEAF
>TRBD1|TRBV7-9
ASSPQGGGDQPQH
>TRBD1|TRBV7-9
ASSTGTGAIGEQF
>-|TRBV5-8
ASRRGGGANVLT
>TRBD2|TRBV5-1
ASSLASGTIYEQY
>TRBD2|TRBV5-4
ASSLGMGLAGTDTQY